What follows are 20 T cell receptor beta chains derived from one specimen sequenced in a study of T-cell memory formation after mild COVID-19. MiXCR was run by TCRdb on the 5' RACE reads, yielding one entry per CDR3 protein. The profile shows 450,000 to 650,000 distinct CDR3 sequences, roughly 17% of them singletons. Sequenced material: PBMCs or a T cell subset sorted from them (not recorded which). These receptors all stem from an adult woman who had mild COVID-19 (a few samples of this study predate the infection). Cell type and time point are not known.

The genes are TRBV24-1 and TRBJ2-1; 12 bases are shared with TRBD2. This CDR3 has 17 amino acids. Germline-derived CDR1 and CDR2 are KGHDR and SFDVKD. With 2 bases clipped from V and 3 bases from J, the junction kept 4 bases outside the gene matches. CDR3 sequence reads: CATSDSGLAGFYNEQFF. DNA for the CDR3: TGTGCCACCAGTGATTCTGGACTAGCGGGATTCTACAATGAGCAGTTCTTC.

The CDR3: CSALQGKWIHTF. The CDR3 DNA sequence: TGCAGTGCTTTACAGGGGAAGTGGATCCACACCTTC. This chain links TRBV20-1 with TRBJ1-2, with 7 bases lining up with TRBD1. This CDR3 contains 12 residues. From germline, CDR1 is DFQATT and CDR2 SNEGSKA (reference sequence). V lost 5 bases and J lost 12; bases outside the gene matches: 12.

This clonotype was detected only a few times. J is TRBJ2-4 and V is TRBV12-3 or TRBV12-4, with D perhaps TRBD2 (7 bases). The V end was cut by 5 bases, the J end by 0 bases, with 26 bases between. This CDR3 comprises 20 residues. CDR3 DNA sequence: TGTGCCAGCAGTGTCCGGGGGGCCCGTGAGAAGGATGCAGCCAAAAACATTCAGTACTTC. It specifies CASSVRGAREKDAAKNIQYF.

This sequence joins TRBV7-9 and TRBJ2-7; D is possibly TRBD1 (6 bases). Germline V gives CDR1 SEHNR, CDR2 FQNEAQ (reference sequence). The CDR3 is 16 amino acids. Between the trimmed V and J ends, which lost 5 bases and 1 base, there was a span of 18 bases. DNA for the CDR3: TGTGCCAGCAGCCGTCCGGACAGTAATACTTCCTACGAGCAGTACTTC. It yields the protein CASSRPDSNTSYEQYF.

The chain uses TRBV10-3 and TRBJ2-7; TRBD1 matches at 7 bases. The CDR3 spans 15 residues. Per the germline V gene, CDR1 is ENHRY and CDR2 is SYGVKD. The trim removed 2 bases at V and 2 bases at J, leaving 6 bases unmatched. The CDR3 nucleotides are TGTGCCATCAGTGAGCGGACAGGTGGCCCCTACGAGCAGTACTTC. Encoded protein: CAISERTGGPYEQYF.

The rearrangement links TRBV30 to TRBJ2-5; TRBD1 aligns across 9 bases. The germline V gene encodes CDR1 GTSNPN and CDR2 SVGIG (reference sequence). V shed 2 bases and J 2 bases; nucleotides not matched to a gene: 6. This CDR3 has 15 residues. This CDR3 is CAWSRDRVRQETQYF. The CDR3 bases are TGTGCCTGGAGTAGGGACAGGGTTCGGCAAGAGACCCAGTACTTC.

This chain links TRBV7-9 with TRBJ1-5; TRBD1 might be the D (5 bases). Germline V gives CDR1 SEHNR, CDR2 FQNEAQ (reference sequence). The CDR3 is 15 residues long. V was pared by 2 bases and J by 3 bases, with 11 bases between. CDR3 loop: CASSLTGTANQPQHF. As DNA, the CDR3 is TGTGCCAGCAGCTTAACCGGGACTGCCAATCAGCCCCAGCATTTT. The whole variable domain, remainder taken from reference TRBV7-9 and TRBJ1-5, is DTGVSQNPRHKITKRGQNVTFRCDPISEHNRLYWYRQTLGQGPEFLTYFQNEAQLEKSRLLSDRFSAERPKGSFSTLEIQRTEQGDSAMYLCASSLTGTANQPQHFGDGTRLSIL.

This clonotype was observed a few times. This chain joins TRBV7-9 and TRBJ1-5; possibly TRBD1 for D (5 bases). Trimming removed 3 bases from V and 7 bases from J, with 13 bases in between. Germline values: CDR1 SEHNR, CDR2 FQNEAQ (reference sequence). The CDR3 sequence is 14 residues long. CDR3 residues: CASSLLGAGQPQHF. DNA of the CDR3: TGTGCCAGCAGCTTGTTAGGGGCCGGGCAGCCCCAGCATTTT. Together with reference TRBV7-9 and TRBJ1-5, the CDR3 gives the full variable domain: DTGVSQNPRHKITKRGQNVTFRCDPISEHNRLYWYRQTLGQGPEFLTYFQNEAQLEKSRLLSDRFSAERPKGSFSTLEIQRTEQGDSAMYLCASSLLGAGQPQHFGDGTRLSIL.

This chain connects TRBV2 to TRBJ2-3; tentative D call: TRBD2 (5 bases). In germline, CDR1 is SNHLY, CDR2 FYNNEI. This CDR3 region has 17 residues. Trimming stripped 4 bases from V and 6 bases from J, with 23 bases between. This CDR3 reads CASSVLDWLAGNDTQYF. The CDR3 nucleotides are TGTGCCAGCAGTGTCCTTGATTGGCTAGCAGGAAACGATACGCAGTATTTT.

The CDR3 loop reads CASSLGTGRNSPLHF. In DNA, the CDR3 is TGCGCCAGCAGCTTGGGGACAGGGCGCAATTCACCCCTCCACTTT. The chain uses TRBV5-1 and TRBJ1-6; 8 nucleotides align to TRBD1. CDR1 and CDR2 (germline): SGHRS, YFSETQ. V trimming: 0 bases; J trimming: 7 bases; junction bases outside the gene matches: 3. This CDR3 spans 15 amino acids.

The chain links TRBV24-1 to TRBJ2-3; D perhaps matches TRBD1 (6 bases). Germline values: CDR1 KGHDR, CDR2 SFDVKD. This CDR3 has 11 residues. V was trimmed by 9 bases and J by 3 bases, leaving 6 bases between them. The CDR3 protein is CATGQTDTQYF. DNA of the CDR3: TGTGCCACCGGACAGACAGATACGCAGTATTTT.

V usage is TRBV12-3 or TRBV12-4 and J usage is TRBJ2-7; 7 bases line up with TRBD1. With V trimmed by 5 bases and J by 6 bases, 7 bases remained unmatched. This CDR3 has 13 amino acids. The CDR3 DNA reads TGTGCCAGCAGTGAACAGACAGGGCGCGAGCAGTACTTC. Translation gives CASSEQTGREQYF.

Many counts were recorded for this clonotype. CDR3 DNA sequence: TGTGCCATCAGTGCGCCGGGACTAGCCTCCTACGAGCAGTACTTC. Translated, it gives CAISAPGLASYEQYF. This chain joins TRBV10-3 and TRBJ2-7; TRBD2 aligns across 9 bases. CDR1 and CDR2 (germline): ENHRY, SYGVKD. CDR3 length equals 15 residues. The trim removed 4 bases at V and 0 bases at J, leaving 4 bases unmatched.

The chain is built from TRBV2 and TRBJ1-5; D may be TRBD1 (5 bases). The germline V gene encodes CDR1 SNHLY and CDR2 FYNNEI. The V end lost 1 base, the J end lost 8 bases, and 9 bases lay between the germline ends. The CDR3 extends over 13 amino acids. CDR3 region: CASSEGGGKPQHF. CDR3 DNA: TGTGCCAGCAGTGAAGGGGGCGGAAAGCCCCAGCATTTT. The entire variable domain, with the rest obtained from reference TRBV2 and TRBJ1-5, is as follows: EPEVTQTPSHQVTQMGQEVILRCVPISNHLYFYWYRQILGQKVEFLVSFYNNEISEKSEIFDDQFSVERPDGSNFTLKIRSTKLEDSAMYFCASSEGGGKPQHFGDGTRLSIL.

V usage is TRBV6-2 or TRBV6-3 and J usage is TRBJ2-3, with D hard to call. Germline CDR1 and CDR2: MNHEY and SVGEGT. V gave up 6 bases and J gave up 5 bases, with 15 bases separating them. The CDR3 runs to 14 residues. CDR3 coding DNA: TGTGCCAGCAGCCTAAGCAGAGTCAAAGATACGCAGTATTTT. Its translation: CASSLSRVKDTQYF.

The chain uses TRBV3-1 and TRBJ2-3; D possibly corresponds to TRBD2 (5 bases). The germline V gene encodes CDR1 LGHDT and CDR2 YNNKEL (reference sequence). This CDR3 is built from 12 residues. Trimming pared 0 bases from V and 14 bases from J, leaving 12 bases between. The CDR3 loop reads CASSQEQRRWYF. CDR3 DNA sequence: TGTGCCAGCAGCCAAGAACAAAGGAGGTGGTATTTT.

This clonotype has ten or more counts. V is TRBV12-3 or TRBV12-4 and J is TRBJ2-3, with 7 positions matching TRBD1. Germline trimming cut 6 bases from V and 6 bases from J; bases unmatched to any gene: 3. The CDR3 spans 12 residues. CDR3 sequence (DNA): TGTGCCAGCAGGGCACAGGGGGATACGCAGTATTTT. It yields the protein CASRAQGDTQYF.

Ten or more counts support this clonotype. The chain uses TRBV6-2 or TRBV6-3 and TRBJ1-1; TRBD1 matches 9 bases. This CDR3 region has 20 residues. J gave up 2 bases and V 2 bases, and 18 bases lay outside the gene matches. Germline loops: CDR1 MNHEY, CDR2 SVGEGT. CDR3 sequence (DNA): TGTGCCAGCAGTTACGCGAGACGTACCGGGACAGGGCTAGGAAACACTGAAGCTTTCTTT. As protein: CASSYARRTGTGLGNTEAFF.

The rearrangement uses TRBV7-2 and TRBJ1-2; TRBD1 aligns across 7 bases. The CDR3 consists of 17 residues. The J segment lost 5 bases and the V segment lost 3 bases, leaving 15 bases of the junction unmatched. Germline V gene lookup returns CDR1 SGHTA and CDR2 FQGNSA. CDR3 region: CASSFDFSPGQQYGYTF. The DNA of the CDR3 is TGTGCCAGCAGCTTCGACTTTAGCCCGGGACAGCAATATGGCTACACCTTC. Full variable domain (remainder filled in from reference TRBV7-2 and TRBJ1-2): GAGVSQSPSNKVTEKGKDVELRCDPISGHTALYWYRQSLGQGLEFLIYFQGNSAPDKSGLPSDRFSAERTGGSVSTLTIQRTQQEDSAVYLCASSFDFSPGQQYGYTFGSGTRLTVV.

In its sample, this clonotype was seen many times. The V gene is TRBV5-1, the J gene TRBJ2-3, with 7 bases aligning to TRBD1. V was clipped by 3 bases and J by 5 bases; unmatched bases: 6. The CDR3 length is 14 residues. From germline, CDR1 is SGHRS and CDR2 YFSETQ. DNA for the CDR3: TGCGCCAGCAGCTCATCGGACAGGCGAGATACGCAGTATTTT. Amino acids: CASSSSDRRDTQYF.